This record concerns one T cell receptor (beta chain) sequence. Data came from immunoSEQ multiplex PCR; TCRdb stores just in-frame clones and leaves some out. The repertoire has more than 1.2 million clones, approximately 98.5% of them found once; the top ten carry around 0.38%. These data belong to a study of shared clonotypes between healthy human individuals. With 1 base clipped from V and 6 bases from J, the junction kept 6 bases outside the gene matches. This CDR3 contains 15 residues. Germline loops: CDR1 SGHDT, CDR2 YYEEEE. The V gene is TRBV5-6, the J gene TRBJ2-2; 7 nucleotides agree with TRBD1. Material for sequencing was naive CD4+ T cells sorted from blood. Regarding subset: CD45RA+ positively selected. This TCR was recovered from a young man in good health. CDR3: CASSLPTGVAGELFF. Here the CDR3 DNA reads TGTGCCAGCAGCTTGCCCACAGGGGTGGCCGGGGAGCTGTTTTTT.